The 25 T cell receptor beta chains presented below share a single source sample, sequenced in a study of glioma-infiltrating T cells after dendritic cell vaccination. Libraries were prepared by immunoSEQ multiplex PCR; TCRdb keeps only in-frame clonotypes and omits some of them. Here the sample spans around 62,000 clones, roughly 80% being singletons. The specimen was blood, collected before dendritic cell vaccination. These receptors were collected from a human donor with glioblastoma.

This clone occurred a few times. This chain uses TRBV13 with TRBJ1-4; tentatively, D is TRBD1 (5 bases). CDR1 is PRHDT and CDR2 is FYEKMQ in the germline V gene (reference sequence). The CDR3 totals 17 residues. V dropped 2 bases and J dropped 4 bases, with 17 bases sitting between them. CDR3 region: CASSLSGWGGGNEKLFF. The CDR3 coding sequence is TGTGCCAGCAGCTTATCGGGCTGGGGCGGCGGTAATGAAAAACTGTTTTTT.

The rearrangement uses TRBV2 and TRBJ1-5, with D tentatively TRBD1 (6 bases). Per germline, CDR1 SNHLY and CDR2 FYNNEI. V was shortened by 4 bases and J by 5 bases, with 12 bases between the two germline ends. The CDR3 is made up of 14 amino acids. CDR3 nucleotides: TGTGCCAGCAGTGCGAGAGCAGGGGATCAGCCCCAGCATTTT. The encoded protein is CASSARAGDQPQHF.

This clone was detected once. This rearrangement joins TRBV5-4 to TRBJ1-1, with a possible D match to TRBD1 (5 bases). V was clipped by 4 bases and J by 5 bases, with 15 bases between them. The CDR3 extends over 14 amino acids. Per germline, CDR1 SGHNT and CDR2 YYREEE (reference sequence). The CDR3 protein is CASSLDSGATEAFF. The CDR3 DNA reads TGTGCCAGCAGCCTCGACAGCGGGGCAACTGAAGCTTTCTTT. Based on the CDR3 plus reference TRBV5-4 and TRBJ1-1, the full variable domain is ETGVTQSPTHLIKTRGQQVTLRCSSQSGHNTVSWYQQALGQGPQFIFQYYREEENGRGNFPPRFSGLQFPNYSSELNVNALELDDSALYLCASSLDSGATEAFFGQGTRLTVV.

This clone was detected only a few times. The rearrangement links TRBV29-1 to TRBJ2-1, with D maybe TRBD2 (6 bases). V was pared by 6 bases and J by 8 bases, with 20 bases between. This CDR3 region has 14 residues. In germline, CDR1 is SQVTM, CDR2 ANQGSEA. The CDR3 loop is CSVAFGGVVDEQFF. For the CDR3, the DNA is TGCAGCGTAGCCTTCGGAGGGGTGGTAGATGAGCAGTTCTTC.

V is TRBV4-2 and J is TRBJ2-5, with a possible D match to TRBD2 (6 bases). CDR3 length: 15 amino acids. The V end was cut by 0 bases, the J end by 2 bases, with 10 bases between. The germline CDR1 and CDR2 sequences are LGHNA and YNFKEQ. The DNA of the CDR3 is TGTGCCAGCAGCCAAGATGGGGGGAAACAAGAGACCCAGTACTTC. Translated, it gives CASSQDGGKQETQYF.

The CDR3 is CASSLELGTRGFF. The CDR3 nucleotides read TGCGCCAGCAGCTTGGAACTCGGGACTAGAGGGTTCTTC. This chain uses TRBV5-1 with TRBJ2-1; 8 nucleotides match TRBD2. CDR1 and CDR2 from the germline V gene are SGHRS and YFSETQ. V shed 0 bases and J 15 bases; nucleotides not matched to a gene: 8. The CDR3 is 13 amino acids.

In its sample, this clone was seen once. CDR3 loop: CASSLGLADRTDTQYF. The CDR3 DNA sequence: TGTGCCAGCAGCTTAGGGCTAGCTGACCGCACAGATACGCAGTATTTT. The V gene is TRBV7-9, the J gene TRBJ2-3, with D maybe TRBD2 (5 bases). The CDR3 is 16 amino acids. From germline, CDR1 is SEHNR and CDR2 FQNEAQ (reference sequence). The V and J ends lost 1 base and 1 base respectively, with 12 bases between them.

The V call is TRBV27, the J call TRBJ2-5; 7 bases line up with TRBD1. V gave up 6 bases and J gave up 5 bases; unmatched junction bases: 12. Germline assignment: CDR1 MNHEY and CDR2 SMNVEV (reference sequence). The length of the CDR3 is 15 residues. Here the CDR3 DNA reads TGTGCCAGCAGAGCTGGACAGGCAAAGAGGGAGACCCAGTACTTC. It specifies CASRAGQAKRETQYF.

This chain joins TRBV30 and TRBJ2-1; D is unclear. CDR3 length: 11 residues. Germline assignment: CDR1 GTSNPN and CDR2 SVGIG (reference sequence). Between the trimmed V and J ends, which lost 5 bases and 7 bases, there was a span of 9 bases. The CDR3 spells CAWASRNEQFF. The DNA of the CDR3 is TGTGCCTGGGCTAGTAGGAATGAGCAGTTCTTC. The full variable domain, rest sourced from reference TRBV30 and TRBJ2-1, is SQTIHQWPATLVQPVGSPLSLECTVEGTSNPNLYWYRQAAGRGLQLLFYSVGIGQISSEVPQNLSASRPQDRQFILSSKKLLLSDSGFYLCAWASRNEQFFGPGTRLTVL.

This rearrangement joins TRBV7-8 to TRBJ1-2; 7 bases map to TRBD1. The V segment lost 4 bases and the J segment 4 bases; nucleotides outside the gene matches: 9. CDR1 and CDR2 (germline): SGHVS, FQNEAQ. The CDR3 runs to 15 residues. In DNA form, the CDR3 reads TGTGCCAGCAGCTCGGGACAGTTCTCGCCCTATGGCTACACCTTC. This translates into CASSSGQFSPYGYTF.

The chain couples TRBV6-1 to TRBJ1-3, with unresolved D. Germline CDR1 MNHNS, CDR2 SASEGT. The germline V and J ends were trimmed by 7 bases and 0 bases, with 7 bases remaining between them. The CDR3 spans 13 residues. The CDR3 DNA sequence: TGTGCCAGCAATTTAGACTCTGGAAACACCATATATTTT. Translating gives CASNLDSGNTIYF.

The V and J genes are TRBV7-2 and TRBJ1-2; the D gene is possibly TRBD1 (6 bases). The CDR3 is 14 amino acids. Germline V gene lookup returns CDR1 SGHTA and CDR2 FQGNSA. Trimming took 5 bases from V and 7 from J, leaving 17 bases between them. The CDR3 loop reads CASSPAGGARGYTF. The CDR3 DNA sequence: TGTGCCAGCAGCCCAGCGGGGGGCGCACGTGGCTACACCTTC.

The chain couples TRBV6-9 to TRBJ2-1; D is undetermined. Deletions cut 6 bases from V and 5 bases from J, with 20 bases between. The germline V gene encodes CDR1 MNHGY and CDR2 SVAAGI. The CDR3 loop spans 16 amino acids. The CDR3 here is CASSSPRPTRNNEQFF. The CDR3 DNA reads TGTGCCAGCAGCTCCCCGCGGCCAACACGAAACAATGAGCAGTTCTTC.

This chain joins TRBV9 and TRBJ2-7, with 9 positions matching TRBD2. The CDR3 runs to 15 residues. The germline V gene has CDR1 SGDLS and CDR2 YYNGEE. After removal of 0 bases from V and 6 bases from J, the junction contained 7 bases not matched to a gene. In DNA, the CDR3 is TGTGCCAGCAGCGTAGGCGGGGGGGCCTCTGGCGAGCAGTACTTC. Amino acids: CASSVGGGASGEQYF.

The CDR3 nucleotides are TGTGCCAGCAGCTTATTCGTTTCATCGGGGAACGATGAGCAGTTCTTC. Translated, it gives CASSLFVSSGNDEQFF. The rearrangement links TRBV7-6 to TRBJ2-1; tentative D call: TRBD2 (5 bases). CDR3 length: 16 amino acids. Germline V gene data show CDR1 as SGHVS and CDR2 as FNYEAQ. Trimming took 2 bases from V and 8 from J, leaving 19 bases between them.

V usage is TRBV5-1 and J usage is TRBJ2-5, with 8 nucleotides matching TRBD2. The closer fit of TRBJ2-7 to the DNA end suggests the J call may be wrong. The length of the CDR3 is 16 residues. Looked up from germline, CDR1 is SGHRS and CDR2 is YFSETQ. This chain's CDR3 is CASSLVVGGAGYEQYF. The DNA of the CDR3 is TGCGCCAGCAGCTTGGTCGTCGGGGGGGCCGGGTACGAGCAGTACTTC.

The rearrangement uses TRBV5-1 and TRBJ2-7; 8 bases agree with TRBD1. V lost 4 bases and J lost 0; bases outside the gene matches: 9. Germline V gene lookup returns CDR1 SGHRS and CDR2 YFSETQ. This CDR3 comprises 16 residues. The CDR3 sequence: CASSPSPGGASYEQYF. CDR3 nucleotide sequence: TGCGCCAGCAGCCCGAGCCCAGGGGGCGCCTCCTACGAGCAGTACTTC.

This rearrangement joins TRBV2 to TRBJ2-7, with TRBD1 identical over 9 bases. Germline CDR1 reads SNHLY; CDR2 reads FYNNEI. The CDR3 contains 12 residues. J was trimmed by 2 bases and V by 9 bases; bases with no gene match: 2. Here the CDR3 reads CARQGAAYEQYF. The CDR3 DNA is TGTGCCAGACAGGGGGCGGCCTACGAGCAGTACTTC.

This chain links TRBV6-5 with TRBJ2-7; 10 bases map to TRBD2. CDR1 is MNHEY and CDR2 is SVGAGI in the germline V gene. V shed 6 bases and J 3 bases; nucleotides not matched to a gene: 8. The CDR3 length is 15 residues. The CDR3 DNA reads as TGTGCCAGCAGGCCTCCTAGCGGGGGCTACTACGAGCAGTACTTC. Translation gives CASRPPSGGYYEQYF.

The chain uses TRBV5-1 and TRBJ2-5; 9 bases match TRBD2. Germline V gene data show CDR1 as SGHRS and CDR2 as YFSETQ. Unmatched junction bases numbered 4, after V lost 2 bases and J lost 2 bases. The CDR3 is made up of 15 amino acids. The CDR3 DNA reads TGCGCCAGCAGCTTAATAGCGGGGGATCAAGAGACCCAGTACTTC. This encodes CASSLIAGDQETQYF.

A single count supports this clone. The V gene is TRBV6-1, the J gene TRBJ1-5, with D unresolved. This CDR3 comprises 13 residues. The germline gives CDR1 MNHNS, CDR2 SASEGT. V lost 6 bases and J lost 5, with 11 bases in between. In nucleotides, the CDR3 is TGTGCCAGCAGCGCCGGGTGGGATCAGCCCCAGCATTTT. Encoded protein: CASSAGWDQPQHF.

The V call is TRBV5-1, the J call TRBJ2-1; 9 bases agree with TRBD2. Trimming took 4 bases from V and 5 from J; bases not matched to a gene: 7. CDR1 SGHRS and CDR2 YFSETQ come from the germline V gene. CDR3 length equals 15 residues. In nucleotides, the CDR3 is TGCGCCAGCAGCCCACAAGCGGGGGGCCACAATGAGCAGTTCTTC. It translates to CASSPQAGGHNEQFF.

The genes are TRBV18 and TRBJ2-7; D ambiguous. The germline gives CDR1 KGHSH, CDR2 LQKENI. The CDR3 runs to 13 residues. V shed 1 base and J shed 5 bases, with 9 bases lying between them. For the CDR3, the DNA is TGTGCCAGCTCACCACGCCAGCAGGACGAGCAGTACTTC. This codes for CASSPRQQDEQYF.

In this sample, this clone turned up once. The genes are TRBV7-9 and TRBJ1-2; D unresolved. The CDR3 loop spans 14 amino acids. CDR1 and CDR2 from the germline V gene are SEHNR and FQNEAQ (reference sequence). Between the trimmed V and J ends, which lost 4 bases and 4 bases, there was a span of 13 bases. The CDR3, as DNA: TGTGCCAGCAGCTACACGGCGGAGTTCTATGGCTACACCTTC. Protein: CASSYTAEFYGYTF.

This rearrangement joins TRBV5-1 to TRBJ1-2; D possibly corresponds to TRBD1 (5 bases). Germline V gene sequence: CDR1 SGHRS, CDR2 YFSETQ. CDR3 length: 16 amino acids. The V end was cut by 4 bases, the J end by 0 bases, with 16 bases between. The CDR3 DNA is TGCGCCAGCAGCCGCGGGACCAACGGCCCTAACTATGGCTACACCTTC. It specifies CASSRGTNGPNYGYTF.